This T cell receptor (beta chain) stems from a study of technical replicates of blood from several donors. The assay was immunoSEQ multiplex PCR, and TCRdb's table has in-frame clones only and misses some. The sample contains 75,000 to 95,000 clones, approximately 95% of which appear only once. The length of the CDR3 is 15 residues. Trimming cost V 9 bases and J 4 bases; bases outside gene matches: 10. Germline V CDR1 and CDR2: SGHAT, FQDESV (reference sequence). The sequenced sample was T cells isolated from PBMCs. This TCR was recovered from a human donor in good health. V usage is TRBV11-1 and J usage is TRBJ2-3; 10 bases match TRBD2. CDR3 amino acids: CASDLSGREADTQYF. The CDR3 DNA sequence: TGTGCCAGTGATTTAAGCGGGAGGGAGGCAGATACGCAGTATTTT.